This T cell receptor beta chain derives from a study of blood T cell repertoires in COVID-19. Study context: There were acute and convalescent COVID-19 samples, and they came from the United States, Italy and Spain. From T cells, B-cell-depleted T cells, or PBMCs came the material, which was cDNA or gDNA.

Living in under 30 US areas, the participants were between roughly 18 and 90 years of age. A case of COVID-19 had been met by exposed participants within 2 weeks before study entry. This CDR3 region has 14 residues. Germline V gives CDR1 LGHDT, CDR2 YNNKEL (reference sequence). V was trimmed by 5 bases and J by 8 bases, leaving 18 bases between them. Here immunoSEQ multiplex PCR was the method, and the copy in TCRdb shows in-frame clones only, minus some. Here the sample spans roughly 400,000 clones, roughly 84% being singletons. The sequencing sample was made of PBMCs or T cells enriched from blood (not recorded which). The genes are TRBV3-1 (or the pseudogene TRBV3-2) and TRBJ1-2; D unresolved. The receptor's source is a woman between 18 and 30 years old who had been exposed to COVID-19. Here the CDR3 reads CASSSLVRRPGYTF. The CDR3 bases are TGTGCCAGCAGCTCTCTGGTAAGGCGGCCCGGCTACACCTTC.